The T cell receptor (beta chain) under discussion was sequenced for a study of metastatic and nonmetastatic thyroid tumors (dated by TCRdb to 2018 to 2021). The study in broad terms: Repertoires from peripheral blood and from tumor or nodule tissue samples of malignant and benign thyroid patients were compared. What the authors observed across the whole study: In both blood and tumor samples, malignant tumors were reported to have significantly higher TCR beta diversity than benign nodules.

Counted from cysteine to phenylalanine, this CDR3 has 14 amino acids. CDR3 DNA only is kept here, 42 bases in frame from base 1. As encoded in the germline V gene, CDR1 is SGHTA while CDR2 is FQGTGA. Germline trimming: 4 bases from V, 6 bases from J; junction bases outside gene matches: 4. No treatment had been received by any patient before thyroid surgery. Using T-cell receptor beta sequencing, the study looked back at clinical samples from patients collected from the early 2010s to the late 2010s. Of note for this clone: Its target antigen remains unknown. Per-nucleotide qualities are absent, and no much larger clonotype sits a single base away.

Library prep was done by PCR. Sequenced using an Illumina HiSeq 4000. High-throughput sequencing was used to profile the TCR beta-chain CDR3 region of every patient. As for how the authors treated the data: CDR3 differences across clinicopathological groups were used to build a classifier for discriminating distant-metastatic papillary thyroid cancer patients. Repertoire diversity was assessed with the Shannon index, and tumor-blood repertoire similarity with the Morisita-Horn index. TCRdb reanalyzed the raw reads on its own, using fastp at Q25 for trimming and MiXCR for clone calling, and kept in-frame beta chains. The V and J calls reflect TCRdb's pipeline rather than the authors' work. The sample data list almost 85,000 clones, and about an eighth of these were observed just once. The ten largest account for over 7% of the sample.

In this chain, TRBV7-3 is recombined with TRBJ1-2, and TRBD1 aligns with 11 junction nucleotides. Sample: tumor tissue. The receptor was isolated from a female donor with papillary thyroid cancer or a benign thyroid nodule (not recorded which). Some clones in this sample may be carry-over from other donors' samples. The CDR3 is CASSWGQGVNGYTF. The DNA reads as follows: TGTGCCAGCAGCTGGGGACAGGGGGTGAATGGCTACACCTTC.